The next 11 T cell receptor beta chains were all read from a single sample in a study of T cells after yellow fever vaccination. TCRdb reanalysed the 5' RACE reads using MiXCR and keeps one entry per CDR3 protein. The sample contains hundreds of thousands of distinct CDR3 sequences, approximately 19% of which appear only once. Sequenced here: PBMCs, sampled before the yellow fever booster vaccination. Receptors were obtained from a man between 18 and 35 years old who received the YFV17D yellow fever vaccine.

The gene calls are TRBV15 and TRBJ2-3, with 14 bases that match TRBD2. The CDR3 is made up of 18 amino acids. Germline CDR1 is LNHNV and CDR2 is YYDKDF (reference sequence). With V trimmed by 5 bases and J by 1 base, 8 bases remained unmatched. The CDR3 region has the DNA TGTGCCACCAGCTTGACTAGCGGGGGGGCCCTAGGCACAGATACGCAGTATTTT. Translating it yields CATSLTSGGALGTDTQYF.

The gene calls are TRBV27 and TRBJ2-7, with D maybe TRBD1 (5 bases). Trimming took off 5 bases at V and 2 bases at J, with 13 bases between the two ends. CDR3 size: 14 residues. Germline values: CDR1 MNHEY, CDR2 SMNVEV (reference sequence). DNA for the CDR3: TGTGCCAGCAGTCCAAAGCAGGGCGCCTACGAGCAGTACTTC. It codes for CASSPKQGAYEQYF.

In the case of this clonotype: No conserved phenylalanine or tryptophan ends this CDR3, so it is likely a read error. The chain is built from TRBV12-3 or TRBV12-4 and TRBJ2-3, with D uncertain. V lost 6 bases and J lost 4, with 17 bases in between. This CDR3 spans 15 amino acids. The CDR3 DNA is TGTGCCAGCAGCCTAGGGTTTGGGAAGGCAGATACGCAGTATCTT. The encoded protein is CASSLGFGKADTQYL.

This chain connects TRBV27 to TRBJ1-1; D gene unclear. CDR1 and CDR2 from the germline V gene are MNHEY and SMNVEV (reference sequence). This CDR3 spans 13 amino acids. V lost 8 bases to trimming and J lost 4 bases, with 14 bases between them. The CDR3 loop reads CASGRALSTEAFF. In nucleotides, the CDR3 is TGTGCCAGCGGAAGGGCGCTGAGCACTGAAGCTTTCTTT.

This rearrangement joins TRBV7-7 to TRBJ2-1; no reliable D call. V was shortened by 5 bases and J by 10 bases, with 18 bases between the two germline ends. Germline loops: CDR1 SSHAT, CDR2 FNYEAQ (reference sequence). This CDR3 region has 14 residues. As DNA, the CDR3 is TGTGCCAGCAGCGAACAACGGGCGTCGGAGGAGCAGTTCTTC. Its translation: CASSEQRASEEQFF.

This chain joins TRBV29-1 and TRBJ2-7; 11 bases are a match to TRBD1. The CDR3 consists of 15 residues. V lost 1 base, J lost 2 bases, and 4 bases stayed unmatched. The germline CDR1 and CDR2 sequences are SQVTM and ANQGSEA. CDR3 sequence: CSVEGTGGIAYEQYF. In nucleotides, the CDR3 is TGCAGCGTTGAAGGGACAGGGGGCATCGCCTACGAGCAGTACTTC.

This chain links TRBV4-2 with TRBJ1-1; 7 nucleotides line up with TRBD1. Germline loops: CDR1 LGHNA, CDR2 YNFKEQ. V gave up 4 bases and J gave up 5 bases; unmatched junction bases: 7. This CDR3 is built from 14 residues. CDR3 sequence: CASSRKDRATEAFF. The CDR3 DNA follows: TGTGCCAGCAGCCGCAAAGACAGGGCTACTGAAGCTTTCTTT.

In its sample, this clonotype was seen many times. V and J are TRBV18 and TRBJ2-5, with D unresolved. Trimming took 4 bases from V and 5 from J, leaving 11 bases between them. CDR3 size: 13 residues. Germline V gives CDR1 KGHSH, CDR2 LQKENI. CDR3 DNA: TGTGCCAGCTCACTCTTCGGCAAGGAGACCCAGTACTTC. This encodes CASSLFGKETQYF.

The rearrangement joins TRBV5-1 to TRBJ2-2; a weak D match, TRBD2 (5 bases). Germline assignment: CDR1 SGHRS and CDR2 YFSETQ. V lost 2 bases and J lost 4, with 9 bases in between. The CDR3 totals 14 residues. The CDR3 spells CASSFGLTTGELFF. In DNA, the CDR3 is TGCGCCAGCAGCTTCGGACTCACCACCGGGGAGCTGTTTTTT.

The chain is built from TRBV19 and TRBJ1-5; D unclear. CDR1 LNHDA and CDR2 SQIVND come from the germline V gene (reference sequence). V lost 3 bases and J 7 bases, leaving 16 bases between the germline ends. CDR3 length equals 15 residues. For the CDR3, the DNA is TGTGCCAGTAGTATGGCAGCCACTTTGGCCCAGCCCCAGCATTTT. It codes for CASSMAATLAQPQHF.

This clonotype was detected a few times. This chain links TRBV7-9 with TRBJ1-1, with TRBD1 matching 8 bases. CDR1 SEHNR and CDR2 FQNEAQ come from the germline V gene (reference sequence). CDR3 length: 12 residues. Trimming at V came to 4 bases and at J to 7 bases, leaving 2 bases not matched to a gene. DNA for the CDR3: TGTGCCAGCAGCTACGGACAGGGTGAAGCTTTCTTT. Translating it yields CASSYGQGEAFF. Complete variable domain (other parts from reference TRBV7-9 and TRBJ1-1): DTGVSQNPRHKITKRGQNVTFRCDPISEHNRLYWYRQTLGQGPEFLTYFQNEAQLEKSRLLSDRFSAERPKGSFSTLEIQRTEQGDSAMYLCASSYGQGEAFFGQGTRLTVV.